The rows below give T cell receptor beta chains drawn from one sample of a study of T cells in Graves' hyperthyroidism and ophthalmopathy. Via MiXCR, TCRdb re-called the multiplex PCR reads, giving one row per CDR3 protein. Of 35,000 or so distinct CDR3 sequences detected, roughly 50% appear once; the ten largest clones hold roughly a sixth. The sample comprised blood. The receptors were gathered from a man in his forties with Graves' ophthalmopathy. Each CDR3 is given with its conserved first and last residue. Fields, in order: V gene, clone size, J gene, D gene, CDR3 protein, CDR3 DNA. The D gene is left open where the match is weak. Not all rows give a size; the values are once, few, many and, for expanded clones, a class.

v_gene: TRBV6-4
abundance: few
j_gene: TRBJ2-7
d_gene: TRBD2
CDR3aa: CASSRTSEQYF
CDR3nt: TGTGCCAGCAGTAGGACTAGCGAGCAGTACTTC

v_gene: TRBV7-8
abundance: once
j_gene: TRBJ2-7
d_gene: -
CDR3aa: CASSLRVSYEQYF
CDR3nt: TGTGCCAGCAGCTTACGCGTCTCCTACGAGCAGTACTTC

v_gene: TRBV19
abundance: -
j_gene: TRBJ1-1
d_gene: -
CDR3aa: CASKLGREAFF
CDR3nt: TGTGCCAGTAAGTTAGGAAGGGAAGCTTTCTTT

v_gene: TRBV9
abundance: -
j_gene: TRBJ1-1
d_gene: -
CDR3aa: CASSVSWQLNTEAFF
CDR3nt: TGTGCCAGCAGCGTTTCTTGGCAGCTTAACACTGAAGCTTTCTTT

v_gene: TRBV29-1
abundance: many
j_gene: TRBJ2-7
d_gene: -
CDR3aa: CSVQGLDFYEQYF
CDR3nt: TGCAGCGTTCAGGGTCTAGATTTCTACGAGCAGTACTTC

v_gene: TRBV5-1
abundance: many
j_gene: TRBJ2-1
d_gene: -
CDR3aa: CASNSGSSYEQFF
CDR3nt: TGCGCCAGCAACTCCGGGAGTAGCTATGAGCAGTTCTTC

v_gene: TRBV29-1
abundance: -
j_gene: TRBJ2-3
d_gene: TRBD2
CDR3aa: CSVEGGRGGDTQYF
CDR3nt: TGCAGCGTTGAAGGAGGGCGGGGGGGGGATACGCAGTATTTT

v_gene: TRBV28
abundance: -
j_gene: TRBJ1-6
d_gene: -
CDR3aa: CARSHNSPHHF
CDR3nt: TGTGCCCGCAGCCATAATTCACCCCACCACTTT

v_gene: TRBV11-2
abundance: many
j_gene: TRBJ2-3
d_gene: TRBD1
CDR3aa: CASSLFPGQGADTQYF
CDR3nt: TGTGCCAGCAGCCTATTCCCGGGACAGGGGGCGGATACGCAGTATTTT

v_gene: TRBV6-1
abundance: -
j_gene: TRBJ2-1
d_gene: -
CDR3aa: CASNHRGYNEQFF
CDR3nt: TGTGCCAGCAACCATAGAGGTTACAATGAGCAGTTCTTC

v_gene: TRBV10-1
abundance: few
j_gene: TRBJ1-6
d_gene: -
CDR3aa: CASALGGEGSPLHF
CDR3nt: TGCGCCAGCGCTCTTGGTGGGGAAGGTTCACCCCTCCACTTT

v_gene: TRBV20-1
abundance: medium-sized
j_gene: TRBJ1-6
d_gene: -
CDR3aa: CSARPYQGYSPLHF
CDR3nt: TGCAGTGCTAGACCATACCAGGGGTATTCACCCCTCCACTTT

v_gene: TRBV7-8
abundance: -
j_gene: TRBJ1-3
d_gene: TRBD1
CDR3aa: CASSKTGGDGNTIYF
CDR3nt: TGTGCCAGCAGCAAAACAGGGGGCGATGGAAACACCATATATTTT

v_gene: TRBV29-1
abundance: medium-sized
j_gene: TRBJ1-2
d_gene: -
CDR3aa: CSVARGNYGYTF
CDR3nt: TGCAGCGTTGCACGGGGTAACTATGGCTACACCTTC

v_gene: TRBV20-1
abundance: -
j_gene: TRBJ1-5
d_gene: -
CDR3aa: CSVRTAKQPQHF
CDR3nt: TGCAGTGTGAGGACAGCGAAACAGCCCCAGCATTTT

v_gene: TRBV5-1
abundance: many
j_gene: TRBJ2-3
d_gene: -
CDR3aa: CASSFGTNKRADTQYF
CDR3nt: TGCGCCAGCAGCTTCGGGACAAATAAGCGGGCAGATACGCAGTATTTT

v_gene: TRBV14
abundance: medium-sized
j_gene: TRBJ1-6
d_gene: -
CDR3aa: CASSQEGYSPLHF
CDR3nt: TGTGCCAGCAGCCAAGAAGGCTATTCACCCCTCCACTTT

v_gene: TRBV28
abundance: -
j_gene: TRBJ1-3
d_gene: -
CDR3aa: CASRRREENTLYF
CDR3nt: TGTGCCAGCAGGCGAAGAGAGGAAAACACCTTATATTTT

v_gene: TRBV5-1
abundance: -
j_gene: TRBJ2-7
d_gene: TRBD1
CDR3aa: CASSPGQAQEQYF
CDR3nt: TGCGCCAGCAGCCCTGGACAGGCGCAGGAGCAGTACTTC

v_gene: TRBV7-3
abundance: -
j_gene: TRBJ1-5
d_gene: -
CDR3aa: CASSLPTACYSNQPQHF
CDR3nt: TGTGCCAGCAGCTTACCAACAGCTTGTTATAGCAATCAGCCCCAGCATTTT

v_gene: TRBV9
abundance: many
j_gene: TRBJ2-3
d_gene: -
CDR3aa: CARAWGGRTQYF
CDR3nt: TGTGCCAGGGCCTGGGGAGGTCGTACGCAGTATTTT

v_gene: TRBV20-1
abundance: -
j_gene: TRBJ2-1
d_gene: TRBD1
CDR3aa: CRPDRVDHNEQFF
CDR3nt: TGCAGACCCGACAGGGTAGATCACAATGAGCAGTTCTTC

v_gene: TRBV6-5
abundance: many
j_gene: TRBJ2-1
d_gene: TRBD2
CDR3aa: CASSYGTSGGQNNEQFF
CDR3nt: TGTGCCAGCAGTTACGGGACTAGCGGGGGGCAAAACAATGAGCAGTTCTTC

v_gene: TRBV19
abundance: few
j_gene: TRBJ1-2
d_gene: TRBD1
CDR3aa: CASSIADRGLSGYTF
CDR3nt: TGTGCCAGTAGTATAGCGGACAGGGGGCTGAGTGGCTACACCTTC

v_gene: TRBV7-2
abundance: few
j_gene: TRBJ1-2
d_gene: -
CDR3aa: CASSLSNYGYTF
CDR3nt: TGTGCCAGCAGCTTATCCAACTATGGCTACACCTTC

v_gene: TRBV5-1
abundance: many
j_gene: TRBJ1-3
d_gene: -
CDR3aa: CASSLDGVGNSGNTIYF
CDR3nt: TGCGCCAGCAGCTTGGATGGGGTAGGAAACTCTGGAAACACCATATATTTT

v_gene: TRBV19
abundance: many
j_gene: TRBJ1-2
d_gene: -
CDR3aa: CASKGGRGANYGYTF
CDR3nt: TGTGCCAGCAAGGGTGGTAGGGGAGCTAACTATGGCTACACCTTC

v_gene: TRBV12-3/TRBV12-4
abundance: -
j_gene: TRBJ2-7
d_gene: -
CDR3aa: CSLRAGRINEQYF
CDR3nt: TGTAGTTTAAGGGCAGGGAGGATCAACGAGCAGTACTTC

v_gene: TRBV29-1
abundance: -
j_gene: TRBJ2-3
d_gene: -
CDR3aa: CSVVEGIGTDTQYF
CDR3nt: TGCAGCGTTGTTGAGGGAATCGGCACAGATACGCAGTATTTT

v_gene: TRBV7-8
abundance: -
j_gene: TRBJ2-7
d_gene: -
CDR3aa: CDTLLFEQYF
CDR3nt: TGTGACACCTTGCTATTCGAGCAGTACTTC

v_gene: TRBV20-1
abundance: few
j_gene: TRBJ1-5
d_gene: -
CDR3aa: CSARVTGRSETQHF
CDR3nt: TGCAGTGCTAGGGTGACAGGCCGATCGGAGACCCAGCATTTT

v_gene: TRBV5-4
abundance: many
j_gene: TRBJ2-2
d_gene: -
CDR3aa: CASSTHLGPANTGELFF
CDR3nt: TGTGCCAGCAGCACCCACTTGGGCCCTGCGAACACCGGGGAGCTGTTTTTT

v_gene: TRBV6-1
abundance: -
j_gene: TRBJ1-5
d_gene: -
CDR3aa: CASILQGNQPQHF
CDR3nt: TGTGCCAGCATCCTACAGGGCAATCAGCCCCAGCATTTT

v_gene: TRBV14
abundance: many
j_gene: TRBJ2-5
d_gene: -
CDR3aa: CASSQDRVEGLETQYF
CDR3nt: TGTGCCAGCAGCCAAGATCGGGTAGAGGGTTTGGAGACCCAGTACTTC

v_gene: TRBV20-1
abundance: many
j_gene: TRBJ1-3
d_gene: -
CDR3aa: CSASQGGGNTIYF
CDR3nt: TGCAGTGCTAGCCAAGGGGGTGGAAACACCATATATTTT